Below are 8 T cell receptor beta chains sequenced from a single sample in a study of OX40 agonist ivuxolimab in advanced cancers. Profiled with immunoSEQ multiplex PCR; TCRdb holds only in-frame clones, not every one. The sample carries 98,000 or so clones, around 85% recorded once. The sequencing here drew on CD4+ or CD8+ T cells sorted from blood, taken in a trial of the OX40 agonist ivuxolimab. The receptors originated from an adult with an advanced solid tumor such as melanoma, head and neck, liver or kidney cancer.

This chain links TRBV28 with TRBJ2-7; maybe TRBD2 (5 bases). Trimming pared 4 bases from V and 6 bases from J, leaving 13 bases between. This CDR3 contains 13 residues. Germline CDR1 is MDHEN and CDR2 is SYDVKM. The CDR3 sequence is CASSWSSIPEQYF. DNA for the CDR3: TGTGCCAGCAGTTGGTCTAGCATACCCGAGCAGTACTTC.

The chain is built from TRBV9 and TRBJ2-2; D is ambiguous. Per the germline V gene, CDR1 is SGDLS and CDR2 is YYNGEE. Trimming removed 3 bases at V and 1 base at J, with 10 bases between. This CDR3 comprises 15 residues. The CDR3 bases are TGTGCCAGCAGCGCCCTCTCGGGGAACACCGGGGAGCTGTTTTTT. Amino acid sequence: CASSALSGNTGELFF.

The V call is TRBV28, the J call TRBJ1-2; tentatively, D is TRBD1 (5 bases). The CDR3 length is 14 residues. Germline CDR1 is MDHEN and CDR2 is SYDVKM. Trimming stripped 4 bases from V and 7 bases from J, with 16 bases between. This CDR3 is CASSSLGRTGGYTF. The CDR3 coding sequence is TGTGCCAGCAGTTCCCTGGGACGGACGGGTGGCTACACCTTC.

Comment on this clone: The same CDR3 is also encoded by other DNA sequences in this sample. This rearrangement joins TRBV11-2 to TRBJ2-5; D is possibly TRBD1 or TRBD2 (5 bases each). The ends were cut back, 3 bases at V and 5 bases at J, with 10 bases in the middle. Germline V lookup: CDR1 SGHAT, CDR2 FQNNGV. There are 13 residues in the CDR3. In DNA form, the CDR3 reads TGTGCCAGCAGCTTTAGCGAGGGGGAGACCCAGTACTTC. Amino acid sequence: CASSFSEGETQYF.

The genes are TRBV18 and TRBJ1-1; D may be TRBD1 (5 bases). The V end lost 3 bases, the J end lost 7 bases, and 15 bases lay between the germline ends. The CDR3 has 14 amino acids. Germline CDR1 reads KGHSH; CDR2 reads LQKENI. For the CDR3, the DNA is TGTGCCAGCTCACCGGGGGAATATAGGGGTGAAGCTTTCTTT. It codes for CASSPGEYRGEAFF.

This clone was seen only once. V is TRBV2 and J is TRBJ2-5; 8 bases fit TRBD2. CDR3 length: 16 residues. After removal of 4 bases from V and 5 bases from J, the junction contained 12 bases not matched to a gene. In germline, CDR1 is SNHLY, CDR2 FYNNEI. DNA for the CDR3: TGTGCCAGCAGTGGGGCCCGGCTAGCGGGCGGCGAGACCCAGTACTTC. This gives the protein CASSGARLAGGETQYF.

The chain recombines TRBV11-3 with TRBJ1-6; TRBD1 might be the D (5 bases). Trimming shortened V by 6 bases and J by 10 bases, and 13 bases separated the two germline ends. This CDR3 has 13 residues. Germline V gene data show CDR1 as SGHNT and CDR2 as YENEEA. The DNA of the CDR3 is TGTGCCAGCAGTGATCAGGGACGATCACCCCTCCACTTT. Protein product: CASSDQGRSPLHF. The variable domain in full, with the rest retrieved from reference TRBV11-3 and TRBJ1-6, is EAGVVQSPRYKIIEKKQPVAFWCNPISGHNTLYWYLQNLGQGPELLIRYENEEAVDDSQLPKDRFSAERLKGVDSTLKIQPAELGDSAVYLCASSDQGRSPLHFGNGTRLTVT.

The V and J genes are TRBV4-2 and TRBJ2-2; TRBD2 is a possible D gene (6 bases). The germline V and J ends were trimmed by 6 bases and 3 bases, with 17 bases remaining between them. There are 16 residues in the CDR3. Germline loops: CDR1 LGHNA, CDR2 YNFKEQ. The DNA for the CDR3 is TGTGCCAGCAGTCGCGGTGGAGGGTCGGACACCGGGGAGCTGTTTTTT. Translation gives CASSRGGGSDTGELFF.